The rows below give T cell receptor beta chains drawn from one sample of a study of shared clonotypes between healthy human individuals. The protocol was immunoSEQ multiplex PCR, while the TCRdb copy is restricted to in-frame clones and leaves out a portion. This sample has more than 1 million clones; 70% to 80% occur once, and the top ten carry more than 0.45%. The sample consisted of memory CD4+ T cells from PBMCs. The receptors stem from a man aged 18 to 35 in good health. Some clones in this sample may be carry-over from other donors' samples. CDR3s include the opening cysteine and the closing phenylalanine or tryptophan. D genes are given only for firm matches. Part of the rows lack a size; the others show once, few, many or a class for expanded clones.

TRBJ1-4 NA NA TRBV28 18 CASSSLDRFLTTNEKLFF TGTGCCAGCAGTTCTTTAGACAGGTTTCTAACAACTAATGAAAAACTGTTTTTT
TRBJ2-7 NA NA TRBV15 15 CATSRMSGGRYEQYF TGTGCCACCAGCAGAATGTCTGGGGGACGCTACGAGCAGTACTTC
TRBJ2-4 NA NA TRBV15 15 CATSRDKQGGYIQYF TGTGCCACCAGCAGAGATAAACAGGGAGGGTACATTCAGTACTTC
TRBJ2-5 TRBD2 NA TRBV5-6 14 CASSPAGTSETQYF TGTGCCAGCAGCCCGGCCGGGACTAGCGAGACCCAGTACTTC
TRBJ2-1 NA NA TRBV7-3 13 CASSLGARNEQFF TGTGCCAGCAGCCTAGGTGCGAGGAATGAGCAGTTCTTC
TRBJ1-2 TRBD1 NA TRBV5-1 17 CASSLDATGTGDYGYTF TGCGCCAGCAGCTTGGACGCGACCGGGACAGGGGATTATGGCTACACCTTC
TRBJ2-3 TRBD2 NA TRBV7-8 15 CASSPTSGRSDTQYF TGTGCCAGCAGTCCCACTAGCGGGAGGTCAGATACGCAGTATTTT
TRBJ2-5 TRBD2 NA TRBV5-6 15 CASSYVAGGRETQYF TGTGCCAGCAGCTACGTAGCGGGAGGGAGAGAGACCCAGTACTTC
TRBJ1-4 NA NA TRBV15 13 CATSRGANEKLFF TGTGCCACCAGCAGAGGAGCAAATGAAAAACTGTTTTTT
TRBJ2-7 NA NA TRBV7-9 14 CASSPRGRTYEQYF TGTGCCAGCAGCCCGCGGGGGCGGACTTACGAGCAGTACTTC
TRBJ1-5 NA few TRBV5-4 16 CASSLVAGASNQPQHF TGTGCCAGCAGCTTGGTAGCAGGGGCGAGCAATCAGCCCCAGCATTTT
TRBJ2-2 NA NA TRBV15 13 CATSRGVTGELFF TGTGCCACCAGCAGAGGGGTCACCGGGGAGCTGTTTTTT
TRBJ2-3 NA NA TRBV5-1 14 CASSPPASTDTQYF TGCGCCAGCAGCCCACCCGCTAGCACAGATACGCAGTATTTT
TRBJ2-3 TRBD2 once TRBV9 20 CASSTRTSGRMGRITDTQYF TGTGCCAGCAGCACCCGGACTAGCGGAAGGATGGGGAGAATCACAGATACGCAGTATTTT
TRBJ2-5 NA NA TRBV6-1 12 CASSGAGETQYF TGTGCCAGCAGTGGGGCAGGGGAGACCCAGTACTTC
TRBJ1-1 NA once TRBV5-1 14 CASSFGGPDTEAFF TGCGCCAGCAGCTTCGGGGGTCCTGACACTGAAGCTTTCTTT
TRBJ2-7 TRBD1 once TRBV9 15 CASSYTDRGGYEQYF TGTGCCAGCAGCTATACGGACAGGGGGGGATACGAGCAGTACTTC
TRBJ1-1 NA NA TRBV6-5 13 CASISPGMAEAFF TGTGCCAGCATATCCCCCGGGATGGCTGAAGCTTTCTTT
TRBJ2-7 TRBD2 NA TRBV4-1 15 CASSQGGRTRYEQYF TGCGCCAGCAGCCAAGGAGGTAGGACTAGGTACGAGCAGTACTTC
TRBJ2-7 TRBD2 NA TRBV18 14 CASSGTRGVYEQYF TGTGCCAGCTCAGGGACTAGGGGGGTCTACGAGCAGTACTTC
TRBJ2-3 TRBD2 NA TRBV5-1 17 CASSLMPSGRFTDTQYF TGCGCCAGCAGCTTGATGCCTAGCGGGAGGTTTACAGATACGCAGTATTTT
TRBJ1-5 NA NA TRBV5-1 13 CASSGGSNQPQHF TGCGCCAGCAGCGGGGGGAGCAATCAGCCCCAGCATTTT
TRBJ2-5 NA NA TRBV5-4 14 CASSRPGLTETQYF TGTGCCAGCAGTCGACCGGGACTTACAGAGACCCAGTACTTC
TRBJ1-2 TRBD1 NA TRBV7-2 17 CASSRRDSTAWGYGYTF TGTGCCAGCAGCAGGCGGGACAGCACAGCCTGGGGCTATGGCTACACCTTC
TRBJ2-3 NA NA TRBV7-3 13 CASSSGGADTQYF TGTGCCAGCAGCTCCGGAGGGGCAGATACGCAGTATTTT
TRBJ2-2 NA NA TRBV5-1 15 CASSSIWGATGELFF TGCGCCAGCAGCTCTATTTGGGGGGCCACCGGGGAGCTGTTTTTT
TRBJ2-7 TRBD1 NA TRBV5-1 20 CASSLFPLGTGRDYDHEQYF TGCGCCAGCAGCTTGTTCCCCCTCGGGACAGGGAGGGACTATGACCACGAGCAGTACTTC
TRBJ1-4 NA NA TRBV19 16 CASSMGNPGANEKLFF TGTGCCAGTAGTATGGGGAATCCCGGGGCTAATGAAAAACTGTTTTTT
TRBJ1-5 NA NA TRBV28 13 CASRQSGNQPQHF TGTGCCAGCAGACAAAGCGGCAATCAGCCCCAGCATTTT
TRBJ1-1 NA few TRBV5-1 14 CASSLGGPNTEAFF TGCGCCAGCAGCTTGGGTGGACCGAACACTGAAGCTTTCTTT
TRBJ2-1 TRBD2 once TRBV28 12 CASSLRLAGQFF TGTGCCAGCAGCCTTAGACTAGCCGGGCAGTTCTTC
TRBJ1-1 TRBD1 NA TRBV28 17 CASTRSGQGARSAEAFF TGTGCCAGCACCCGCTCGGGACAGGGGGCCCGTAGTGCTGAAGCTTTCTTT
TRBJ2-4 NA once TRBV5-4 13 CASSLVGSEDVYF TGTGCCAGCAGCTTGGTCGGATCCGAGGATGTGTACTTC
TRBJ1-3 NA NA TRBV5-1 15 CASSPTVSSGNTIYF TGCGCCAGCAGCCCAACGGTATCCTCTGGAAACACCATATATTTT
TRBJ2-3 NA NA TRBV5-1 15 CASSPAASDADTQYF TGCGCCAGCAGCCCGGCGGCTAGCGACGCAGATACGCAGTATTTT
TRBJ2-1 NA NA TRBV29-1 12 CSVRWQGFEQFF TGCAGCGTGCGGTGGCAGGGGTTTGAGCAGTTCTTC
TRBJ2-3 TRBD2 few TRBV6-6 16 CASRPWGGRSTDTQYF TGTGCCAGCAGGCCTTGGGGCGGGAGGAGCACAGATACGCAGTATTTT
TRBJ2-3 NA few TRBV28 14 CASRTPKVPDTQYF TGTGCCAGCAGGACCCCTAAGGTCCCAGATACGCAGTATTTT
TRBJ1-1 NA few TRBV7-2 13 CASRIGGNTEAFF TGTGCCAGCAGAATAGGCGGAAACACTGAAGCTTTCTTT